Given below is one T cell receptor beta chain in context. What it binds is not known. As TCR cDNA was made by 5'RACE template switching, a universal primer site and UMIs were added. One entry per CDR3 protein results from TCRdb running MiXCR on the 5' RACE reads. Seen here are 500,000 to 650,000 distinct CDR3 sequences, 17% observed once, and the top ten hold 15% to 20%. These data come from a study of T cells after yellow fever vaccination. General study results and limits: Abundant bulk-population clonotypes could contaminate the FACS-sorted repertoires. Clonotypes found in both CD4 and CD8 compartments made up a small share. At 95% to 98% for CD4 and roughly 87% for CD8, most primary-vaccination clones showed up again after the booster.

The sample here was PBMCs, taken around 5 days after the first yellow fever vaccination. The sequence came from a man aged 18 to 29 who received the YFV17D yellow fever vaccine.

The CDR3 nucleotides are TGTGCCAGCAGCTTAAATAGTTTCAGGGTAGGGGAAAAACTGTTTTTT. As protein: CASSLNSFRVGEKLFF. The J gene is TRBJ1-4, the V gene TRBV7-2; TRBD1 is a possible D gene (5 bases). The CDR3 is made up of 16 amino acids. The V gene's germline CDR1 is SGHTA and CDR2 FQGNSA. With 2 bases removed from V and 8 bases from J, the gap between germline ends came to 18 bases. Variable domain in full (rest from reference TRBV7-2 and TRBJ1-4): GAGVSQSPSNKVTEKGKDVELRCDPISGHTALYWYRQSLGQGLEFLIYFQGNSAPDKSGLPSDRFSAERTGGSVSTLTIQRTQQEDSAVYLCASSLNSFRVGEKLFFGSGTQLSVL.